The rows below give T cell receptor beta chains drawn from one sample of a study of cytomegalovirus exposure and HLA in healthy donors. Method: immunoSEQ multiplex PCR; TCRdb's copy keeps in-frame clones and lacks some. The repertoire includes about 190,000 clones, approximately 70% of them detected once, and less than 4% sits in the top ten. Sequenced material: PBMCs. The receptors shown here come from a woman aged 25 to 39 in good health and CMV-seropositive. CDR3s include the opening cysteine and the closing phenylalanine or tryptophan. Fields, in order: clone size, V gene, D gene, J gene, CDR3 DNA, CDR3 protein. The D gene is left open where the match is weak. The size entry is marked missing in some rows and otherwise reads once, few, many or a size class.

size: NA
V: TRBV5-1
D: TRBD2
J: TRBJ2-1
DNA: TGCGCCAGCAGCTTGGAGCGGGAGTGGGGTCTTGAGGAGCAGTTCTTC
CDR3: CASSLEREWGLEEQFF

size: NA
V: TRBV7-9
D: NA
J: TRBJ1-1
DNA: TGTGCCAGCAGTCCCTCGGTTGAAGCTTTCTTT
CDR3: CASSPSVEAFF

size: NA
V: TRBV5-4
D: NA
J: TRBJ1-1
DNA: TGTGCCAGCACCAAACCCAACCAAGCCTTGAACACTGAAGCTTTCTTT
CDR3: CASTKPNQALNTEAFF

size: NA
V: TRBV5-4
D: TRBD2
J: TRBJ2-3
DNA: TGTGCCAGCAGCGATTCAACTAGCGGCCTGCTGGCAGATACGCAGTATTTT
CDR3: CASSDSTSGLLADTQYF

size: NA
V: TRBV7-9
D: TRBD2
J: TRBJ2-3
DNA: TGTGCCAGCAGCTTAATCCTAGCGGGAGACACAGATACGCAGTATTTT
CDR3: CASSLILAGDTDTQYF

size: NA
V: TRBV19
D: TRBD1
J: TRBJ1-2
DNA: TGTGCCAGTAGTATTTTCTCGACAGGGGGCGACTATGGCTACACCTTC
CDR3: CASSIFSTGGDYGYTF

size: NA
V: TRBV10-2
D: NA
J: TRBJ1-2
DNA: TGCGCCAGCAGCGGCGTAGGGGTCTATGGCTACACCTTC
CDR3: CASSGVGVYGYTF

size: once
V: TRBV25-1
D: NA
J: TRBJ2-2
DNA: TGTGCCAGCAGTGAATATAGCACCGGGGAGCTGTTTTTT
CDR3: CASSEYSTGELFF

size: NA
V: TRBV7-9
D: NA
J: TRBJ2-1
DNA: TGTGCCAGCAGCCCTCGGACGGGCGGGAATGAGCAGTTCTTC
CDR3: CASSPRTGGNEQFF

size: NA
V: TRBV6-1
D: NA
J: TRBJ2-7
DNA: TGTGCCAGCAGTGAAGCAGGGGGAACCTCCTACGAGCAGTACTTC
CDR3: CASSEAGGTSYEQYF

size: NA
V: TRBV2
D: TRBD1
J: TRBJ2-7
DNA: TGTGCCAGCAGGAGACAGGGCAGCTCCTACGAGCAGTACTTC
CDR3: CASRRQGSSYEQYF

size: NA
V: TRBV19
D: TRBD2
J: TRBJ2-1
DNA: TGTGCCAGTAGTTTCGGGACTAACAATGAGCAGTTCTTC
CDR3: CASSFGTNNEQFF

size: NA
V: TRBV7-9
D: TRBD1
J: TRBJ2-5
DNA: TGTGCCAGCAGAGCCTCGGGACAGGGAGAGACCCAGTACTTC
CDR3: CASRASGQGETQYF

size: NA
V: TRBV5-8
D: NA
J: TRBJ1-2
DNA: TGTGCCAGCACCGAGCCTAACTATGGCTACACCTTC
CDR3: CASTEPNYGYTF

size: NA
V: TRBV28
D: NA
J: TRBJ1-2
DNA: TGTGCCAGCAGTTTTGGACAGCCGATCTATGGCTACACCTTC
CDR3: CASSFGQPIYGYTF

size: NA
V: TRBV2
D: TRBD2
J: TRBJ2-3
DNA: TGTGCCAGCAGCCAGCGCGGGGGACGGGGGGGAGATACGCAGTATTTT
CDR3: CASSQRGGRGGDTQYF

size: NA
V: TRBV27
D: NA
J: TRBJ2-7
DNA: TGTGCCAGCAGTTTAGACCCCCGGCGGTCCGTGCACGCCGAGCAGTACTTC
CDR3: CASSLDPRRSVHAEQYF

size: NA
V: TRBV5-4
D: NA
J: TRBJ2-7
DNA: TGTGCCAGCAGAGTCGGGAGCTCCTACGAGCAGTACTTC
CDR3: CASRVGSSYEQYF

size: NA
V: TRBV6-5
D: TRBD2
J: TRBJ2-7
DNA: TGTGCCAGCAGGATAATAGCGGGAGGGCGGTACGAGCAGTACTTC
CDR3: CASRIIAGGRYEQYF

size: NA
V: TRBV19
D: TRBD1
J: TRBJ1-4
DNA: TGTGCCAGTAGTATTGAGGGGGCCCGGGGTGAAAAACTGTTTTTT
CDR3: CASSIEGARGEKLFF

size: NA
V: TRBV5-1
D: TRBD2
J: TRBJ2-2
DNA: TGCGCCAGCAGTAGGACTAGCGGGAAGAGCACCGGGGAGCTGTTTTTT
CDR3: CASSRTSGKSTGELFF

size: NA
V: TRBV6-4
D: NA
J: TRBJ1-3
DNA: TGTGCCAGCTGGAGGGGAGGATGGAGCACCATATATTTT
CDR3: CASWRGGWSTIYF

size: NA
V: TRBV7-9
D: TRBD1
J: TRBJ2-7
DNA: TGTGCCAGCAGCGACGGACAGGGCGAGCAGTACTTC
CDR3: CASSDGQGEQYF

size: NA
V: TRBV9
D: TRBD2
J: TRBJ2-1
DNA: TGTGCCAGCAGCGTAACTAGCGGCCATGAGCAGTTCTTC
CDR3: CASSVTSGHEQFF

size: NA
V: TRBV10-1
D: NA
J: TRBJ2-7
DNA: TGCGCCAGCAGCGAGGCAGCGGGCCTCAGCTCCTACGAGCAGTACTTC
CDR3: CASSEAAGLSSYEQYF

size: NA
V: TRBV4-2
D: TRBD2
J: TRBJ2-2
DNA: TGTGCCAGCAGCTCAAAGGTCACTAGCGTAGACGGGGAGCTGTTTTTT
CDR3: CASSSKVTSVDGELFF

size: NA
V: TRBV4-1
D: NA
J: TRBJ2-1
DNA: TGCGCCAGCAGCCTCTCCCAGGGATTTCCCAATGAGCAGTTCTTC
CDR3: CASSLSQGFPNEQFF

size: NA
V: TRBV5-4
D: TRBD1
J: TRBJ2-5
DNA: TGTGCCAGCAGCACGGACCCCCGGGGACAGGAGGGCGAGACCCAGTACTTC
CDR3: CASSTDPRGQEGETQYF

size: NA
V: TRBV5-1
D: TRBD2
J: TRBJ2-1
DNA: TGTGCCAGCAGGGGTAATAGCGGGACCTACAATGAGCAGTTCTTC
CDR3: CASRGNSGTYNEQFF

size: NA
V: TRBV27
D: NA
J: TRBJ2-3
DNA: TGTGCCAGCAGTTCGTCGGGGAGGACACGCACAGATACGCAGTATTTT
CDR3: CASSSSGRTRTDTQYF

size: NA
V: TRBV7-8
D: TRBD1
J: TRBJ1-5
DNA: TGTGCCAGCAGCTCATGGGGACAGTCTAGCAATCAGCCCCAGCATTTT
CDR3: CASSSWGQSSNQPQHF

size: NA
V: TRBV19
D: NA
J: TRBJ1-1
DNA: TGTGCCAGTAGGTCAGGTTTAAGCGAAGCTTTCTTT
CDR3: CASRSGLSEAFF

size: NA
V: TRBV13
D: TRBD2
J: TRBJ2-1
DNA: TGTGCCAGCAGCTTACTAGCGGGAGTCCTCAGCTCCTACAATGAGCAGTTCTTC
CDR3: CASSLLAGVLSSYNEQFF

size: few
V: TRBV29-1
D: NA
J: TRBJ2-7
DNA: TGCAGCTCTAGTTTGGACAGTGCCTACGAGCAGTACTTC
CDR3: CSSSLDSAYEQYF

size: NA
V: TRBV7-9
D: TRBD1
J: TRBJ2-1
DNA: TGTGCCAGCAGTTTTGGACAGGGAGGATACAATGAGCAGTTCTTC
CDR3: CASSFGQGGYNEQFF

size: NA
V: TRBV6-1
D: NA
J: TRBJ1-2
DNA: TGTGCCAGCATGGAGTTCTATGGCTACACCTTC
CDR3: CASMEFYGYTF

size: NA
V: TRBV5-1
D: TRBD1
J: TRBJ1-1
DNA: TGCGCCAGCAGCTTAACAGGGGAGCGGGACACTGAAGCTTTCTTT
CDR3: CASSLTGERDTEAFF

size: NA
V: TRBV6-1
D: NA
J: TRBJ2-2
DNA: TGTGCCAGCAGTGTAGAAGGACTAAACACCGGGGAGCTGTTTTTT
CDR3: CASSVEGLNTGELFF

size: NA
V: TRBV7-9
D: NA
J: TRBJ2-5
DNA: TGTGCCAGCAGCTCCTATAAGGGGAAAGAGACCCAGTACTTC
CDR3: CASSSYKGKETQYF

size: NA
V: TRBV11-1
D: TRBD1
J: TRBJ2-7
DNA: TGTGCCAGCAGCCCTCGACAGGGGCCCTCCTACGAGCAGTACTTC
CDR3: CASSPRQGPSYEQYF

size: once
V: TRBV5-1
D: TRBD1
J: TRBJ1-3
DNA: TGCGCCAGCAGCTTGGAGGGGGCGCCGGAAAACACCATATATTTT
CDR3: CASSLEGAPENTIYF

size: NA
V: TRBV11-2
D: NA
J: TRBJ2-7
DNA: TGTGCCAGCAGCCTCCTAGGGGCGTACGAGCAGTACTTC
CDR3: CASSLLGAYEQYF

size: NA
V: TRBV18
D: NA
J: TRBJ2-7
DNA: TGTGCCAGCTCACCAGGCGGAGGAACCTACGAGCAGTACTTC
CDR3: CASSPGGGTYEQYF

size: NA
V: TRBV7-2
D: NA
J: TRBJ1-1
DNA: TGTGCCAGCAGCTTAGTGGGAGGCAACACTGAAGCTTTCTTT
CDR3: CASSLVGGNTEAFF

size: NA
V: TRBV28
D: NA
J: TRBJ1-1
DNA: TGTGCCAGCGCCCTGGGCTTAGGGAACACTGAAGCTTTCTTT
CDR3: CASALGLGNTEAFF

size: few
V: TRBV6-4
D: NA
J: TRBJ2-2
DNA: TGTGCCAGCAGTGAGGGCAGGTCAAACACCGGGGAGCTGTTTTTT
CDR3: CASSEGRSNTGELFF

size: few
V: TRBV20-1
D: NA
J: TRBJ1-2
DNA: TGCAGTGCTGAACAGGGTTATGGCTACACCTTC
CDR3: CSAEQGYGYTF

size: NA
V: TRBV7-9
D: TRBD2
J: TRBJ2-5
DNA: TGTGCCAGCAGCCTAGGACTAGCAGGGGAGACCCAGTACTTC
CDR3: CASSLGLAGETQYF

size: NA
V: TRBV6-1
D: NA
J: TRBJ2-7
DNA: TGTGCCAGCAGTGAAGGGGTGGGGCCAACCTACGAGCAGTACTTC
CDR3: CASSEGVGPTYEQYF

size: few
V: TRBV27
D: TRBD2
J: TRBJ2-1
DNA: TGTGCCAGCAGTTTCTCCGGACTAGCGGGACTTAGAATAGATGAGCAGTTCTTC
CDR3: CASSFSGLAGLRIDEQFF

size: NA
V: TRBV18
D: TRBD1
J: TRBJ1-4
DNA: TGTGCCAGCTCACTCCAGGGGGCGGGCGAAAAACTGTTTTTT
CDR3: CASSLQGAGEKLFF

size: NA
V: TRBV5-1
D: TRBD2
J: TRBJ2-3
DNA: TGCGCCAGCAGCATGGCACTAGCGGGTCGCACAGATACGCAGTATTTT
CDR3: CASSMALAGRTDTQYF

size: NA
V: TRBV11-2
D: NA
J: TRBJ1-3
DNA: TGTGCCAGCAGCTTAGTCAGTGGGACACTAACTTCGACCGGAAACACCATATATTTT
CDR3: CASSLVSGTLTSTGNTIYF

size: NA
V: TRBV27
D: TRBD1
J: TRBJ1-5
DNA: TGTGCCAGCAGCCCCGTGGGACAGGGCAATCAGCCCCAGCATTTT
CDR3: CASSPVGQGNQPQHF

size: NA
V: TRBV19
D: NA
J: TRBJ2-1
DNA: TGTGCCAGTAGGGTCCCGGGCAATGAGCAGTTCTTC
CDR3: CASRVPGNEQFF

size: once
V: TRBV5-1
D: NA
J: TRBJ2-7
DNA: TGCGCCAGCAGCTTGGGGCAGGGGCGCCGACACGAGCAGTACTTC
CDR3: CASSLGQGRRHEQYF

size: NA
V: TRBV5-4
D: TRBD2
J: TRBJ2-2
DNA: TGTGCCAGCAGAACCCTTAGCGGGACCGGGGAGCTGTTTTTT
CDR3: CASRTLSGTGELFF

size: once
V: TRBV6-6
D: TRBD2
J: TRBJ2-3
DNA: TGTGCCAGCAGTTATTCGGGGGGGAGAGTCACAGATACGCAGTATTTT
CDR3: CASSYSGGRVTDTQYF

size: few
V: TRBV7-8
D: TRBD1
J: TRBJ1-1
DNA: TGTGCCAGCAGCTTAGTGGGGACAGGGAACACTGAAGCTTTCTTT
CDR3: CASSLVGTGNTEAFF